The 3 T cell receptor beta chains in this list originate from one sample, sequenced in a study of blood T cell repertoires in COVID-19. Produced via immunoSEQ multiplex PCR; TCRdb's table is partial and in-frame only. This table holds just under 55,000 clones, roughly nine tenths found once. The sequenced sample consisted of peripheral blood. Receptor source: a woman aged 40-49 years with active COVID-19.

The chain carries TRBV28 and TRBJ1-4; no definite D call. Trimming removed 3 bases at V and 5 bases at J, with 10 bases between. The CDR3 has 14 residues. In germline, CDR1 is MDHEN, CDR2 SYDVKM. The DNA of the CDR3 is TGTGCCAGCAGTTTTGTATCAGGAAATGAAAAACTGTTTTTT. Amino acids: CASSFVSGNEKLFF.

The CDR3 nucleotides read TGTGCCAGCTCAGCAACTAGCGGGGGAGGAACCGGGGAGCTGTTTTTT. As protein: CASSATSGGGTGELFF. This rearrangement joins TRBV18 to TRBJ2-2; 11 positions agree with TRBD2. V dropped 5 bases and J dropped 5; count of bases not matched to a gene: 7. Germline CDR1 KGHSH, CDR2 LQKENI. CDR3 length: 16 residues.

The chain couples TRBV2 to TRBJ2-1; D is undetermined. The CDR3 is made up of 14 amino acids. Germline-derived CDR1 and CDR2 are SNHLY and FYNNEI. Trimming left V 3 bases short and J 4 bases short, with 10 bases between. The CDR3 DNA reads as TGTGCCAGCAGTGAGTTGGTCAGTTACAATGAGCAGTTCTTC. It specifies CASSELVSYNEQFF.